The clone carrying this T cell receptor (beta chain) was seen many times. This record belongs to a study of T cells in Graves' hyperthyroidism and ophthalmopathy. Amplified TCR beta CDR3 regions derived from RNA transcripts. HTBI primers were used for first-round RT-PCR of the TCR CDR3. MiXCR, run by TCRdb on the multiplex PCR reads, gives a single entry per CDR3 protein. The repertoire consists of over 700,000 distinct CDR3 sequences, with 38% occurring once and the leading ten covering approximately 8.7%. V was cut by 4 bases and J by 5 bases, with 11 bases left in between. The germline V gene encodes CDR1 PRHDT and CDR2 FYEKMQ (reference sequence). This CDR3 contains 13 residues.

The chain carries TRBV13 and TRBJ2-5; D remains ambiguous. The sample was blood. This TCR was sampled from a man younger than 35 with Graves' hyperthyroidism. CDR3 protein: CASSSGEWETQYF. In nucleotides, the CDR3 is TGTGCCAGCAGCTCAGGAGAGTGGGAGACCCAGTACTTC.